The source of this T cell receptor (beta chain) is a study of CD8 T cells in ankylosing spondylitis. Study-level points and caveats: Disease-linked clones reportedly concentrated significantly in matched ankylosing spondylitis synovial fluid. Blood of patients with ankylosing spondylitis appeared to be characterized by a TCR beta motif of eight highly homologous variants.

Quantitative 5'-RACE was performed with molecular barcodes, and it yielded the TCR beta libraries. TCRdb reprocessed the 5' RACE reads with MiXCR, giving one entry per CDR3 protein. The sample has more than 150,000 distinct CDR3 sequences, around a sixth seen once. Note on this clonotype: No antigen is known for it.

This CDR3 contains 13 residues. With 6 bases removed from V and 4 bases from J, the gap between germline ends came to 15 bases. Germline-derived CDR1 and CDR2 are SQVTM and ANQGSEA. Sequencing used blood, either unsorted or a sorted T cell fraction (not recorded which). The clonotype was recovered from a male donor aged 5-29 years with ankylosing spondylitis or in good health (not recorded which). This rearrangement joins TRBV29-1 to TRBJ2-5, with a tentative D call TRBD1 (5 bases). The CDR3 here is CSVAAARVETQYF. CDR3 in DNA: TGCAGCGTCGCCGCCGCCAGGGTAGAGACCCAGTACTTC.